This paragraph covers one T cell receptor (beta chain) sequence. Antigen unknown. This sample was taken from a study of cytomegalovirus exposure and HLA in healthy donors. Study as a whole: The same platform as the 500 to 700 first-cohort repertoires was used for the 95 to 150 validation repertoires, a later analysis reported.

CDR3 size: 15 residues. Germline assignment: CDR1 MNHNY and CDR2 SVGAGI (reference sequence). The trim removed 7 bases at V and 1 base at J, leaving 7 bases unmatched. Clones were read by immunoSEQ multiplex PCR, and TCRdb kept only the in-frame ones, dropping some. Among roughly 70,000 clones listed, about 82% were seen once. Findings of the study overall: The investigators catalogued under 200 TCR beta chains as cytomegalovirus-associated. Reports credit the classifier with highly specific, highly sensitive diagnosis of cytomegalovirus status. Through in vitro validation, a few CMV-associated chains were shown to be specific for CMV antigens.

The clonotype originates from a man aged 25 to 45 in good health and CMV-seronegative. Sequenced sample: PBMCs. The chain recombines TRBV6-6 with TRBJ1-5, with 7 bases matching TRBD1. The DNA of the CDR3 is TGTGCCAGCATACCTCCGGGACAGAGCAATCAGCCCCAGCATTTT. Amino acids: CASIPPGQSNQPQHF.